Listed below are T cell receptor beta chains from one sample, sequenced in a study of shared clonotypes between healthy human individuals. Method: immunoSEQ multiplex PCR; TCRdb's copy keeps in-frame clones and lacks some. The repertoire has approximately 2.1 million clones, more than 80% of them found once; the top ten carry approximately 0.4%. Sequencing used naive CD4+ T cells from PBMCs. These receptors were taken from a man younger than 35 in good health. Some clones in this sample may be carry-over from other donors' samples. Each CDR3 is given with its conserved first and last residue. Fields, in order: V gene, clone size, J gene, D gene, CDR3 protein, CDR3 DNA. A D gene is named only where the DNA matches it firmly. Size values are once, few and many counts, or a class for expanded clones, and some rows have none.

TRBV4-2	NA	TRBJ2-1	NA	CASSQEKRTSYNEQFF	TGTGCCAGCAGCCAAGAAAAGCGGACCTCCTACAATGAGCAGTTCTTC
TRBV18	once	TRBJ2-7	TRBD1	CASSPRQGLPSEQYF	TGTGCCAGCTCACCTAGACAGGGGTTACCTTCCGAGCAGTACTTC
TRBV28	NA	TRBJ2-5	NA	CASRSSGEGETQYF	TGTGCCAGCAGATCTTCAGGGGAAGGTGAGACCCAGTACTTC
TRBV7-9	NA	TRBJ2-7	TRBD2	CASSLERSGRPYEQYF	TGTGCCAGCAGCTTAGAGCGTAGCGGGAGGCCCTACGAGCAGTACTTC
TRBV4-2	NA	TRBJ2-7	TRBD2	CASSLAGYEQYF	TGTGCCAGCAGTTTAGCGGGCTACGAGCAGTACTTC
TRBV5-6	NA	TRBJ2-6	NA	CASSLGAGGANVLTF	TGTGCCAGCAGCTTGGGGGCAGGCGGGGCCAACGTCCTGACTTTC
TRBV6-6	NA	TRBJ2-2	TRBD2	CASSYDGRAGTGELFF	TGTGCCAGCAGTTACGACGGGAGGGCCGGCACCGGGGAGCTGTTTTTT
TRBV23-1	once	TRBJ1-1	NA	CASSQLVRGHTEAFF	TGCGCCAGCAGTCAATTGGTACGGGGGCACACTGAAGCTTTCTTT
TRBV4-3	NA	TRBJ2-4	NA	CASSQDQGSIQYF	TGCGCCAGCAGCCAAGATCAAGGATCCATTCAGTACTTC
TRBV19	NA	TRBJ2-1	TRBD2	CASSSDSGLAGDEQFF	TGTGCCAGTAGTTCAGATTCCGGACTAGCGGGGGATGAGCAGTTCTTC
TRBV30	many	TRBJ2-3	NA	CAWSASGTDTQYF	TGTGCCTGGAGTGCCAGCGGCACAGATACGCAGTATTTT
TRBV7-2	NA	TRBJ2-1	NA	CASSLVLAGNEQFF	TGTGCCAGCAGCTTAGTACTTGCGGGCAATGAGCAGTTCTTC
TRBV6-1	NA	TRBJ1-2	TRBD1	CASSESGGGGYTF	TGTGCCAGCAGTGAATCGGGAGGGGGCGGCTACACCTTC
TRBV7-2	NA	TRBJ1-2	NA	CASSFRGVGYTF	TGTGCCAGCAGCTTTCGGGGGGTTGGCTACACCTTC
TRBV6-1	NA	TRBJ2-5	NA	CASSEAGLKASPYF	TGTGCCAGCAGTGAAGCGGGACTTAAAGCCTCTCCATACTTC
TRBV25-1	NA	TRBJ2-1	TRBD2	CASSDPTGTSGSYNEQFF	TGTGCCAGCAGTGACCCGACCGGGACTAGCGGCTCCTACAATGAGCAGTTCTTC
TRBV4-3	NA	TRBJ2-2	NA	CASSQGPPVVDGNTGELFF	TGCGCCAGCAGCCAAGGTCCCCCAGTAGTCGACGGAAACACCGGGGAGCTGTTTTTT